This T cell receptor beta chain stems from a study of graft-versus-host responses after intestinal transplantation. Overall study: Transplant recipients had multivisceral, liver-intestinal, or isolated intestinal grafts.

This clone was observed once. The antigen is undetermined. General study results and limits: GvH clones surfaced in recipient marrow, some emerging earlier in ileum or blood. High graft-versus-host to host-versus-graft T cell clonal ratios marked allografts of patients with graft-donor macrochimerism. After transplant, early declines in HvG clones were associated with peak levels of circulating GvH clones.

Sequencing used immunoSEQ multiplex PCR; TCRdb keeps in-frame clones, though not all of them. The sample lists 80,000 to 100,000 clones; less than 90% were seen once. Trimming removed 11 bases from V and 6 bases from J, with 17 bases in between. CDR1 and CDR2 (germline): MNHNY, SVGAGI (reference sequence). CDR3 size: 13 residues. The TCR sequence derives from a human donor who received an intestinal transplant. Source: unstimulated CD4+ T cells sorted from spleen or lymph node cells, taken before intestinal transplant. The chain combines TRBV6-6 with TRBJ2-1; D may be TRBD2 (5 bases). CDR3 sequence (DNA): TGTGCCGTCCTCGAGCGGCCTGGCAATGAGCAGTTCTTC. Translation gives CAVLERPGNEQFF.